The sequence of this TCR beta chain was determined in a study of CD8 T cells in Susac syndrome. About the study: Each patient with Susac syndrome, at the time of blood draw, was therapy-naive, on corticosteroids, or on intravenous immunoglobulin alone.

RNA was extracted with the RNeasy kit, and a quantity of 0.5 to 1 ug was reverse transcribed using random hexamers. TCRdb analysed the immunoSEQ multiplex PCR reads with MiXCR anew, one entry per CDR3 protein. The sample holds about 71,000 distinct CDR3 sequences, roughly 93% seen once. Germline-derived CDR1 and CDR2 are SGHRS and YFSETQ. This CDR3 is built from 14 residues. V dropped 0 bases and J dropped 5 bases, with 11 bases sitting between them. The rearrangement uses TRBV5-1 and TRBJ1-1, with no clear D. This TCR derives from a human donor with Susac syndrome. Sequenced input: CD4+ T cells from PBMCs. The CDR3 DNA follows: TGCGCCAGCAGCTTGGACCCCCCCGCTACTGAAGCTTTCTTT. As protein: CASSLDPPATEAFF.